These 23 T cell receptor beta chains originate from one sample sequenced in a study of T cells after yellow fever vaccination. MiXCR, run by TCRdb on the 5' RACE reads, gives a single entry per CDR3 protein. The sample consists of roughly 170,000 distinct CDR3 sequences, about 6% of them appearing once. The specimen comprised CD4+ T cells sorted from PBMCs, sampled on the day of the first yellow fever vaccination. These receptor sequences come from a man aged 18 to 30 who received the YFV17D yellow fever vaccine.

The chain carries TRBV20-1 and TRBJ2-5; 12 nucleotides match TRBD2. The trim removed 5 bases at V and 5 bases at J, leaving 9 bases unmatched. Germline V gene sequence: CDR1 DFQATT, CDR2 SNEGSKA (reference sequence). The CDR3 length is 15 residues. CDR3 nucleotide sequence: TGCAGTGCTCGATCTAGCGGGGGGGCGCTGGAGACCCAGTACTTC. This translates into CSARSSGGALETQYF.

In this sample, this clonotype turned up many times. The chain joins TRBV5-1 to TRBJ1-1; D call uncertain. This CDR3 contains 12 residues. V shed 0 bases and J shed 6 bases, with 6 bases lying between them. The germline V gene encodes CDR1 SGHRS and CDR2 YFSETQ. This chain's CDR3 is CASSLEGPEAFF. In nucleotides, the CDR3 is TGCGCCAGCAGCTTGGAAGGCCCTGAAGCTTTCTTT.

This clonotype was picked up a small number of times. V usage is TRBV5-1 and J usage is TRBJ1-4, with D possibly matching TRBD1 (5 bases). CDR3 size: 17 residues. The germline V and J ends were trimmed by 4 bases and 8 bases, with 24 bases remaining between them. Germline V lookup: CDR1 SGHRS, CDR2 YFSETQ. In nucleotides, the CDR3 is TGCGCCAGCAGCAACAACCCAACCGGGACGGCTGGGGAAAAACTGTTTTTT. It specifies CASSNNPTGTAGEKLFF.

V gene TRBV2 combines with J gene TRBJ1-6; D may be TRBD1 (5 bases). Per germline, CDR1 SNHLY and CDR2 FYNNEI. V was trimmed by 7 bases and J by 4 bases, leaving 14 bases between them. The CDR3 has 15 amino acids. The CDR3 protein is CASKVDRTYNSPLHF. CDR3 DNA sequence: TGTGCCAGCAAAGTAGACAGAACTTATAATTCACCCCTCCACTTT.

The CDR3 is CASSLTHGGGALYNEQFF. For the CDR3, the DNA is TGTGCCAGCAGTTTAACACATGGCGGGGGGGCACTATACAATGAGCAGTTCTTC. The rearrangement links TRBV12-3 or TRBV12-4 to TRBJ2-1; 9 nucleotides agree with TRBD2. The junction had 12 bases not matched to a gene; V was cut back by 2 bases and J by 4 bases. The CDR3 contains 18 residues.

This clonotype was found many times. The chain is built from TRBV7-2 and TRBJ2-1, with 9 nucleotides matching TRBD1. The V segment lost 5 bases and the J segment 3 bases; nucleotides outside the gene matches: 5. The CDR3 sequence is 15 residues long. Germline V gene sequence: CDR1 SGHTA, CDR2 FQGNSA. This chain's CDR3 is CASSTGQGNYNEQFF. In DNA, the CDR3 is TGTGCCAGCAGCACGGGACAGGGTAACTACAATGAGCAGTTCTTC.

This clonotype was counted ten times or more. V is TRBV5-5 and J is TRBJ2-1; D may correspond to TRBD1 or TRBD2 (6 bases each). The CDR3 is made up of 14 amino acids. Trimming pared 3 bases from V and 12 bases from J, leaving 19 bases between. Germline values: CDR1 SGHKS, CDR2 YYEKEE (reference sequence). The CDR3 protein is CASSSVVGGAGQFF. The DNA for the CDR3 is TGTGCCAGCAGCTCAGTCGTGGGGGGCGCAGGGCAGTTCTTC.

There are many counts of this clonotype. The gene calls are TRBV10-3 and TRBJ1-1; D call uncertain. V lost 5 bases to trimming and J lost 4 bases, with 8 bases between them. This CDR3 has 12 amino acids. In germline, CDR1 is ENHRY, CDR2 SYGVKD. CDR3 bases: TGTGCCATCAGTAACAGTCTCACTGAAGCTTTCTTT. This gives the protein CAISNSLTEAFF.

There are a few counts of this clonotype. This chain joins TRBV4-3 and TRBJ2-3, with unresolved D. This CDR3 contains 13 residues. Trimming removed 2 bases at V and 2 bases at J, with 5 bases between. Germline-derived CDR1 and CDR2 are LGHNA and YSLEER. CDR3 nucleotide sequence: TGCGCCAGCAGCCAACTAGTCACAGATACGCAGTATTTT. The encoded protein is CASSQLVTDTQYF.

This clonotype was observed a few times. CDR3 nucleotide sequence: TGTGCCAGCAGCGTAGAGATGGGGCTCAATGAGCAGTTCTTC. It is translated as CASSVEMGLNEQFF. The rearrangement links TRBV9 to TRBJ2-1; a possible D gene is TRBD1 (5 bases). V was pared by 0 bases and J by 6 bases, with 10 bases between. This CDR3 has 14 residues. CDR1 is SGDLS and CDR2 is YYNGEE in the germline V gene. Full variable domain (rest looked up from reference TRBV9 and TRBJ2-1): DSGVTQTPKHLITATGQRVTLRCSPRSGDLSVYWYQQSLDQGLQFLIQYYNGEERAKGNILERFSAQQFPDLHSELNLSSLELGDSALYFCASSVEMGLNEQFFGPGTRLTVL.

In this sample, this clonotype turned up a few times. The V and J genes are TRBV18 and TRBJ2-7; D call uncertain. Germline CDR1 and CDR2: KGHSH and LQKENI. Trimming pared 1 base from V and 5 bases from J, leaving 3 bases between. The CDR3 is made up of 11 amino acids. This CDR3 is CASSPQDEQYF. CDR3 nucleotides: TGTGCCAGCTCACCACAGGACGAGCAGTACTTC.

This clonotype has ten or more counts. CDR3 in amino acids: CSALGADEQFF. For the CDR3, the DNA is TGCAGTGCTCTGGGGGCGGATGAGCAGTTCTTC. The rearrangement joins TRBV20-1 to TRBJ2-1; possibly TRBD1 for D (6 bases). V lost 5 bases and J 8 bases, leaving 10 bases between the germline ends. Germline loops: CDR1 DFQATT, CDR2 SNEGSKA (reference sequence). The CDR3 runs to 11 residues.

The J gene is TRBJ2-3, the V gene TRBV5-1, with 9 bases that match TRBD2. The trim removed 4 bases at V and 6 bases at J, leaving 6 bases unmatched. Germline V gene sequence: CDR1 SGHRS, CDR2 YFSETQ. This CDR3 is 14 amino acids long. CDR3 bases: TGCGCCAGCAGCGTTAGCGGGGGCTCTGATACGCAGTATTTT. It yields the protein CASSVSGGSDTQYF. Complete variable domain (other parts from reference TRBV5-1 and TRBJ2-3): KAGVTQTPRYLIKTRGQQVTLSCSPISGHRSVSWYQQTPGQGLQFLFEYFSETQRNKGNFPGRFSGRQFSNSRSEMNVSTLELGDSALYLCASSVSGGSDTQYFGPGTRLTVL.

In its sample, this clonotype was seen a few times. The chain couples TRBV27 to TRBJ2-1; 8 positions match TRBD2. Trimming at V came to 3 bases and at J to 2 bases, leaving 6 bases not matched to a gene. Germline V lookup: CDR1 MNHEY, CDR2 SMNVEV (reference sequence). This CDR3 has 16 amino acids. The CDR3 sequence: CASSFLRRGAYNEQFF. DNA of the CDR3: TGTGCCAGCAGTTTTCTTAGGCGGGGGGCCTACAATGAGCAGTTCTTC.

This clonotype was detected ten times or more. The J gene is TRBJ1-2, the V gene TRBV12-3 or TRBV12-4; the D gene is possibly TRBD1 (5 bases). This CDR3 is 13 amino acids long. Trimming stripped 4 bases from V and 4 bases from J, with 10 bases between. CDR3 bases: TGTGCCAGCAGTTACGACAGCACCTATGGCTACACCTTC. Amino acids: CASSYDSTYGYTF.

V and J are TRBV14 and TRBJ2-7; either TRBD1 or TRBD2 may fit D (5 bases each). The length of the CDR3 is 16 residues. Germline values: CDR1 SGHDN, CDR2 FVKESK. With 3 bases removed from V and 0 bases from J, the gap between germline ends came to 15 bases. The DNA of the CDR3 is TGTGCCAGCAGCCAGACGGGACGGGCAAGCTCCTACGAGCAGTACGTC. Translated: CASSQTGRASSYEQYV.

This clonotype occurred many times. The CDR3 DNA sequence: TGTGCCAGCAGCGTAGGAGGGGGCCGGGGTACGGAGACCCAGTACTTC. Translation: CASSVGGGRGTETQYF. This chain joins TRBV9 and TRBJ2-5; TRBD1 matches 7 bases. This CDR3 region has 16 residues. V was clipped by 0 bases and J by 5 bases; unmatched bases: 10. CDR1 is SGDLS and CDR2 is YYNGEE in the germline V gene.

This clonotype was counted many times. The chain has TRBV12-3 or TRBV12-4 and TRBJ2-2, with D possibly being TRBD1 (5 bases). With 10 bases removed from V and 5 bases from J, the gap between germline ends came to 17 bases. CDR3 size: 14 residues. The CDR3 nucleotides are TGTGCCACCACACCCAGGGTCCCAACCGGGGAGCTGTTTTTT. Translated, it gives CATTPRVPTGELFF.

The rearrangement links TRBV19 to TRBJ1-1; D possibly corresponds to TRBD1 (5 bases). The germline V gene encodes CDR1 LNHDA and CDR2 SQIVND (reference sequence). The V end was cut by 4 bases, the J end by 3 bases, with 12 bases between. The CDR3 consists of 14 residues. In DNA form, the CDR3 reads TGTGCCAGTAGTACCCAGGGATTGGACACTGAAGCTTTCTTT. Residues: CASSTQGLDTEAFF.

Ten or more counts support this clonotype. The chain uses TRBV20-1 and TRBJ2-1; 9 bases line up with TRBD2. Germline values: CDR1 DFQATT, CDR2 SNEGSKA (reference sequence). This CDR3 has 14 amino acids. V lost 6 bases and J lost 5; bases outside the gene matches: 8. The CDR3 spells CSATTSGSNNEQFF. The CDR3 nucleotides are TGCAGTGCCACAACTAGCGGGTCCAACAATGAGCAGTTCTTC.

This clonotype was seen ten or more times. The rearrangement joins TRBV7-2 to TRBJ2-3; 8 bases are shared with TRBD1. With V trimmed by 5 bases and J by 6 bases, 13 bases remained unmatched. Germline V gene lookup returns CDR1 SGHTA and CDR2 FQGNSA. The CDR3 contains 16 residues. The CDR3 loop is CASSPTSGGGSDTQYF. The CDR3 DNA sequence: TGTGCCAGCAGCCCTACTTCAGGGGGCGGATCGGATACGCAGTATTTT. Full variable domain (missing parts from reference TRBV7-2 and TRBJ2-3): GAGVSQSPSNKVTEKGKDVELRCDPISGHTALYWYRQSLGQGLEFLIYFQGNSAPDKSGLPSDRFSAERTGGSVSTLTIQRTQQEDSAVYLCASSPTSGGGSDTQYFGPGTRLTVL.

The chain is built from TRBV7-8 and TRBJ1-2, with unresolved D. Looked up from germline, CDR1 is SGHVS and CDR2 is FQNEAQ. The V end lost 1 base, the J end lost 4 bases, and 10 bases lay between the germline ends. The CDR3 runs 14 residues. CDR3 DNA sequence: TGTGCCAGCAGCTTAGACTGGACGGTCTATGGCTACACCTTC. It translates to CASSLDWTVYGYTF.

This clonotype showed up just a few times. This chain links TRBV20-1 with TRBJ1-2; the D is unclear. Germline V gives CDR1 DFQATT, CDR2 SNEGSKA (reference sequence). Trimming removed 0 bases at V and 3 bases at J, with 14 bases between. This CDR3 is built from 15 residues. The CDR3 coding sequence is TGCAGTGCTAGAGATGCCCGGCGGGTGGACTATGGCTACACCTTC. The encoded protein is CSARDARRVDYGYTF.